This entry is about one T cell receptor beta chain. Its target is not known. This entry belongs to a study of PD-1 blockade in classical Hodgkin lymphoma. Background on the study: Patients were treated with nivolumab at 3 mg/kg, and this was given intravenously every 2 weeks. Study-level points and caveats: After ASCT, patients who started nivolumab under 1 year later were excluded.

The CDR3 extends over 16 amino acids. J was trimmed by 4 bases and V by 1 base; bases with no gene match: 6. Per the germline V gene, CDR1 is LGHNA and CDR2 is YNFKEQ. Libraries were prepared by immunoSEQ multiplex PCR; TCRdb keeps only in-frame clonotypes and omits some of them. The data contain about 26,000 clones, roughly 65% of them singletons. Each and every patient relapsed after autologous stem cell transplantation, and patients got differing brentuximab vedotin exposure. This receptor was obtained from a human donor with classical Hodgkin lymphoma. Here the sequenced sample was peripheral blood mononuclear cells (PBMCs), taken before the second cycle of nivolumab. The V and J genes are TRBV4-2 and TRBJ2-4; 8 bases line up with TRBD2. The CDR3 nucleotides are TGTGCCAGCAGCCAAGTCCAACTAGCGGATAAAAACATTCAGTACTTC. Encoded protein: CASSQVQLADKNIQYF.